In this sample, the clone carrying this T cell receptor beta chain turned up many times. Amplification of TCR beta CDR3 regions used RNA as the template. HTBI primers were used for first-round RT-PCR of the TCR CDR3. TCRdb redid the calling of the multiplex PCR reads with MiXCR, one entry per CDR3 protein. The sample includes hundreds of thousands of distinct CDR3 sequences, around a sixth of them seen just once. These data originate in a study of T cells in Graves' hyperthyroidism and ophthalmopathy. CDR1 and CDR2 (germline): DFQATT, SNEGSKA (reference sequence). Trimming cost V 1 base and J 14 bases, with 12 bases left between them. This CDR3 has 12 amino acids.

The material sequenced was blood. The sequence derives from a woman aged 18 to 35 with Graves' hyperthyroidism that later progressed to Graves' ophthalmopathy. The genes are TRBV20-1 and TRBJ1-6, with a possible D match to TRBD1 (5 bases). The CDR3 is CSARVGRGTLHF. In DNA form, the CDR3 reads TGCAGTGCTAGAGTGGGGAGGGGAACCCTCCACTTT.